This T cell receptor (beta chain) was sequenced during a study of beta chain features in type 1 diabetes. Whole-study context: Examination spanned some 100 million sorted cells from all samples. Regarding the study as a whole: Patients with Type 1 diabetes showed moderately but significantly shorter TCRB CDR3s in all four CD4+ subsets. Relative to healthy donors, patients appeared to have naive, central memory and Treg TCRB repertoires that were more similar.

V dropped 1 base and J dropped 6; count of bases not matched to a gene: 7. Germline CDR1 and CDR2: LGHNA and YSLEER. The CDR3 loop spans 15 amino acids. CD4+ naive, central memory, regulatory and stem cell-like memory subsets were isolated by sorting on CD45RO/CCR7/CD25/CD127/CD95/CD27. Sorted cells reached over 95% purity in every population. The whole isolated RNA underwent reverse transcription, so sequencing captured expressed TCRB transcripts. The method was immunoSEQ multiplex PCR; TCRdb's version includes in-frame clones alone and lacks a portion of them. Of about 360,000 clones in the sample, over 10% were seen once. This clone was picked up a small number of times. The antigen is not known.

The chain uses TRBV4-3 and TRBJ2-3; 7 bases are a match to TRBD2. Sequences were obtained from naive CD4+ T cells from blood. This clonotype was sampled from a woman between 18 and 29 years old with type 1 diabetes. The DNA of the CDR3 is TGCGCCAGCAGCCAAGGAAGCGGGATTCCGGATACGCAGTATTTT. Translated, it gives CASSQGSGIPDTQYF.